The clone carrying this TCR beta chain was seen a handful of times. Its antigen is currently unknown. The source of the sample is a study of early T cells in non-severe SARS-CoV-2 infection. Study results and limitations: In VDJdb matching, anti-spike CD8 responses were favored while private and CD4 specificities went missing.

Using its own MiXCR run on the 5' RACE reads, TCRdb lists one record per CDR3 protein. This table holds just over 95,000 distinct CDR3 sequences, around 10% found once. Trimming took off 1 base at V and 4 bases at J, with 16 bases between the two ends. Germline values: CDR1 MNHNS, CDR2 SASEGT. The CDR3 totals 16 residues. The sequence derives from an adult who was a healthcare worker with PCR-confirmed SARS-CoV-2 infection or an uninfected control (not recorded which). The rearrangement uses TRBV6-1 and TRBJ1-2; D is unresolved. This material consisted of whole blood, taken at baseline. CDR3 nucleotides: TGTGCCAGCAGTGAAGGGTTTTCCCGGGGATTCTATGGCTACACCTTC. It codes for CASSEGFSRGFYGYTF.